One sample yielded the 13 T cell receptor beta chains listed below, sequenced in a study of CD8 T cells in ankylosing spondylitis. TCRdb re-derived calls from the 5' RACE reads in MiXCR, one entry per CDR3 protein. The data hold about 92,000 distinct CDR3 sequences, with around 10% observed a single time. The source material was blood, either unsorted or a sorted T cell fraction (not recorded which). The receptors stem from a male donor with ankylosing spondylitis or in good health (not recorded which).

This clonotype was observed many times. The chain is built from TRBV28 and TRBJ1-2; 7 nucleotides align to TRBD1. With 4 bases clipped from V and 6 bases from J, the junction kept 11 bases outside the gene matches. The germline V gene encodes CDR1 MDHEN and CDR2 SYDVKM. CDR3 length: 15 residues. The CDR3 nucleotides are TGTGCCAGCAGTTCCCACCCACAGGGGACAAATGGCTACACCTTC. Amino acid sequence: CASSSHPQGTNGYTF.

This clonotype was detected ten times or more. One junction end does not reproduce the germline sequence, and a read error may be involved. This chain joins TRBV7-7 and TRBJ2-1; TRBD1 matches 8 bases. From germline, CDR1 is SSHAT and CDR2 FNYEAQ (reference sequence). The CDR3 loop spans 15 amino acids. This chain's CDR3 is CASSLSGGEGDEQFF. CDR3 nucleotides: TGTGCTAGCAGCTTGTCAGGGGGCGAGGGCGATGAGCAGTTCTTC.

The table lists this clonotype with many counts. This chain connects TRBV7-3 to TRBJ2-1; the match to TRBD2 covers 11 bases. With V trimmed by 5 bases and J by 7 bases, 7 bases remained unmatched. There are 15 residues in the CDR3. Germline V CDR1 and CDR2: SGHTA, FQGTGA. The CDR3 nucleotides read TGTGCCAGCAGCCCTACTAGCGGGGGAAGAAATGAGCAGTTCTTC. Translation: CASSPTSGGRNEQFF. The whole variable domain, remainder taken from reference TRBV7-3 and TRBJ2-1, is GAGVSQTPSNKVTEKGKYVELRCDPISGHTALYWYRQSLGQGPEFLIYFQGTGAADDSGLPNDRFFAVRPEGSVSTLKIQRTERGDSAVYLCASSPTSGGRNEQFFGPGTRLTVL.

The chain couples TRBV12-3 or TRBV12-4 to TRBJ2-1, with TRBD1 matching over 10 bases. Unmatched junction bases numbered 10, after V lost 6 bases and J lost 8 bases. The CDR3 loop spans 15 amino acids. The CDR3 DNA sequence: TGTGCCAGCAGACCTAAGGACAGGGGGTTCTATGAGCAGTTCTTC. Its protein product is CASRPKDRGFYEQFF.

This clonotype was observed at least ten times. V is TRBV24-1 and J is TRBJ2-1; the match to TRBD2 covers 10 bases. This CDR3 has 18 residues. With 0 bases clipped from V and 0 bases from J, the junction kept 4 bases outside the gene matches. The germline V gene encodes CDR1 KGHDR and CDR2 SFDVKD. CDR3 coding DNA: TGTGCCACCAGTGATTTGAGCACTAGCGGGGACTCCTACAATGAGCAGTTCTTC. It codes for CATSDLSTSGDSYNEQFF.

This clonotype was observed at least ten times. The chain employs TRBV5-1 and TRBJ1-4, with TRBD1 as a possible D gene (5 bases). This CDR3 spans 15 amino acids. Germline V gene lookup returns CDR1 SGHRS and CDR2 YFSETQ. With 0 bases removed from V and 7 bases from J, the gap between germline ends came to 13 bases. The CDR3 DNA is TGCGCCAGCAGCTTGGGGGGCAGAGGGGTTGAAAAACTGTTTTTT. Encoded protein: CASSLGGRGVEKLFF.

At least ten counts were recorded for this clonotype. The chain couples TRBV9 to TRBJ2-4; 8 bases are a match to TRBD1. The CDR3 loop spans 15 amino acids. Germline V gene lookup returns CDR1 SGDLS and CDR2 YYNGEE. Germline trimming cut 4 bases from V and 9 bases from J; bases unmatched to any gene: 12. The CDR3 loop is CASSPRTGLEGIQYF. The CDR3 DNA is TGTGCCAGCAGCCCCCGGACAGGGTTAGAGGGCATTCAGTACTTC.

This clonotype was recorded at least ten times. The chain has TRBV28 and TRBJ2-1, with 13 bases fitting TRBD2. CDR3 length: 17 residues. Germline V lookup: CDR1 MDHEN, CDR2 SYDVKM. J was trimmed by 7 bases and V by 5 bases; bases with no gene match: 11. Here the CDR3 DNA reads TGTGCCAGCAGTACCCGACTAGCGGGGGGCCATCGTAATGAGCAGTTCTTC. Translated, it gives CASSTRLAGGHRNEQFF.

This clonotype was recorded many times. The rearrangement uses TRBV20-1 and TRBJ2-5; D gene ambiguous. Between the trimmed V and J ends, which lost 1 base and 7 bases, there was a span of 10 bases. CDR3 length: 12 residues. CDR1 is DFQATT and CDR2 is SNEGSKA in the germline V gene (reference sequence). The DNA for the CDR3 is TGCAGTGCTAGAGCCCCTGGTGGGACCCAGTACTTC. Translating it yields CSARAPGGTQYF.

This clonotype was seen ten or more times. CDR3 coding DNA: TGTGCCAGCAGCTCGGCACCGGGACTAGCGGGGCCTAAGTCCTACGAGCAGTACTTC. It codes for CASSSAPGLAGPKSYEQYF. The J gene is TRBJ2-7, the V gene TRBV11-2; 13 bases agree with TRBD2. V trimming: 4 bases; J trimming: 1 base; junction bases outside the gene matches: 13. Per germline, CDR1 SGHAT and CDR2 FQNNGV. The CDR3 length is 19 residues. The whole variable domain, filled in from reference TRBV11-2 and TRBJ2-7, reads EAGVAQSPRYKIIEKRQSVAFWCNPISGHATLYWYQQILGQGPKLLIQFQNNGVVDDSQLPKDRFSAERLKGVDSTLKIQPAKLEDSAVYLCASSSAPGLAGPKSYEQYFGPGTRLTVT.

This clonotype was observed many times. The chain carries TRBV24-1 and TRBJ2-5; D is possibly TRBD1 or TRBD2 (5 bases each). V lost 3 bases and J lost 2, with 12 bases in between. The CDR3 has 15 amino acids. From germline, CDR1 is KGHDR and CDR2 SFDVKD. CDR3: CATSDGGRSQETQYF. For the CDR3, the DNA is TGTGCCACCAGTGATGGGGGACGTTCACAAGAGACCCAGTACTTC.

This clonotype has only a few counts. The CDR3 loop reads CASSPGGTGRETQYF. DNA of the CDR3: TGTGCCAGCAGTCCCGGTGGGACCGGTCGGGAGACCCAGTACTTC. The rearrangement uses TRBV12-3 or TRBV12-4 and TRBJ2-5; TRBD1 or TRBD2 may be the D gene (5 bases each). Trimming stripped 5 bases from V and 5 bases from J, with 18 bases between. The CDR3 sequence is 15 residues long.

CDR3 in DNA: TGTGCCTGGACCTACGGACAGGGGCGAGTTGGCTACACCTTC. Translation: CAWTYGQGRVGYTF. The chain links TRBV30 to TRBJ1-2; 9 positions agree with TRBD1. The ends lost 4 bases at V and 7 bases at J; junction bases unmatched: 10. Germline CDR1 GTSNPN, CDR2 SVGIG (reference sequence). The length of the CDR3 is 14 residues. The entire variable domain, with the rest obtained from reference TRBV30 and TRBJ1-2, is as follows: SQTIHQWPATLVQPVGSPLSLECTVEGTSNPNLYWYRQAAGRGLQLLFYSVGIGQISSEVPQNLSASRPQDRQFILSSKKLLLSDSGFYLCAWTYGQGRVGYTFGSGTRLTVV.